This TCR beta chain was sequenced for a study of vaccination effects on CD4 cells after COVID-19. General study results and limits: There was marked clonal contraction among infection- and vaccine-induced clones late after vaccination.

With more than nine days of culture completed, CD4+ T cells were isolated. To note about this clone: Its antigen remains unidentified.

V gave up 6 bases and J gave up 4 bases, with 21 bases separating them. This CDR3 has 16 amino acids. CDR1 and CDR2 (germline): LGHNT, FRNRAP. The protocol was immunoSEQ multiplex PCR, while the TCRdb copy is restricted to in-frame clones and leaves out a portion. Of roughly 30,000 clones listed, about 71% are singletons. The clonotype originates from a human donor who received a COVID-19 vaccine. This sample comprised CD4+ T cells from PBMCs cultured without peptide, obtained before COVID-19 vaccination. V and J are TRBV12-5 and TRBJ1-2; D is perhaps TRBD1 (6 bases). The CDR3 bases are TGTGCTAGTGGGCCCGCGGGGGGCCCAACAGGCTATGGCTACACCTTC. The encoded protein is CASGPAGGPTGYGYTF.